This T cell receptor (beta chain) was found in a study of regulatory T cells in long-lasting Graves disease. The time point here: persistent/refractory GD, antithyroid drugs over 5 years with positive TRAb. Following extraction of RNA from PBMCs, that RNA was used to make the TCR library. In its sample, this clonotype was seen many times. Libraries of TCR beta came from iRepertoire HTBI primers plus Arm-PCR of CDR3 regions. From the multiplex PCR reads, TCRdb called clonotypes with MiXCR, one entry per CDR3 protein. Here the sample spans a few hundred thousand distinct CDR3 sequences, about 20% being singletons. Sequences were derived from peripheral blood mononuclear cells (PBMCs), sampled when the disease was refractory, from a patient treated with antithyroid drugs. This sequence was found in a female donor with Graves disease.

CDR3 region: CSASLDSNSPLHF. The CDR3 DNA reads as TGCAGTGCTAGCTTGGACAGTAATTCACCCCTCCACTTT. This chain joins TRBV20-1 and TRBJ1-6; TRBD1 might be the D (6 bases). V lost 3 bases to trimming and J lost 6 bases, with 9 bases between them. The germline V gene has CDR1 DFQATT and CDR2 SNEGSKA (reference sequence). The CDR3 runs 13 residues.